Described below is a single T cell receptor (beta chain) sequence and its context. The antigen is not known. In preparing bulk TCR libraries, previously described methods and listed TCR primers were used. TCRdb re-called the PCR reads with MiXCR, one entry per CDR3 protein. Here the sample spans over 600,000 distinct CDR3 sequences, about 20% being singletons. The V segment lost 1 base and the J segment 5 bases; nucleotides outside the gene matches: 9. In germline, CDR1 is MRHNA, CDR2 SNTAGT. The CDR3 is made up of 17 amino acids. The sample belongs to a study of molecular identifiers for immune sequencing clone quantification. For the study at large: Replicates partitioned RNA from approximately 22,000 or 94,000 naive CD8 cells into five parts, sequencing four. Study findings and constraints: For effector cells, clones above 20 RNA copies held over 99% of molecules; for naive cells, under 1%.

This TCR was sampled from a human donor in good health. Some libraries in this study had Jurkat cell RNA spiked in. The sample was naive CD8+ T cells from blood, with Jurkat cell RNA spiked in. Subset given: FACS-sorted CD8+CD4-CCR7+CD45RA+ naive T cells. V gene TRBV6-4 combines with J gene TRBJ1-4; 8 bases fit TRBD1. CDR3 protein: CASSDFPQGATNEKLFF. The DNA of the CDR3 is TGTGCCAGCAGTGACTTTCCCCAGGGGGCGACAAATGAAAAACTGTTTTTT.